A single sample gave rise to the 25 T cell receptor beta chains below, sequenced in a study of OX40 agonist ivuxolimab in advanced cancers. The table came from immunoSEQ multiplex PCR; TCRdb's copy has only in-frame clones and leaves some out. Of some 84,000 clones in the sample, about 90% were seen once. The specimen was CD4+ or CD8+ T cells sorted from blood, collected in a trial of the OX40 agonist ivuxolimab. The origin of the receptors is an adult with an advanced solid tumor such as melanoma, head and neck, liver or kidney cancer.

This clone was seen once. This sequence joins TRBV18 and TRBJ1-1, with a tentative D call TRBD1 (5 bases). Looked up from germline, CDR1 is KGHSH and CDR2 is LQKENI. Trimming took off 3 bases at V and 0 bases at J, with 8 bases between the two ends. The CDR3 is made up of 14 amino acids. CDR3 region: CASSPTDMNTEAFF. CDR3 in DNA: TGTGCCAGCTCACCGACAGACATGAACACTGAAGCTTTCTTT.

This clone was detected once. V and J are TRBV5-4 and TRBJ1-2, with D uncertain. The CDR3 extends over 12 amino acids. CDR1 and CDR2 (germline): SGHNT, YYREEE (reference sequence). Trimming left V 4 bases short and J 2 bases short, with 6 bases between. In DNA form, the CDR3 reads TGTGCCAGCAGCCCTGTGAACTATGGCTACACCTTC. The encoded protein is CASSPVNYGYTF.

This chain links TRBV6-5 with TRBJ2-1, with a possible D match to TRBD1 (6 bases). The CDR3 covers 14 residues. Deletions cut 4 bases from V and 2 bases from J, with 9 bases between. CDR1 is MNHEY and CDR2 is SVGAGI in the germline V gene. In nucleotides, the CDR3 is TGTGCCAGCAGTTTCAGGGGACCCTACAATGAGCAGTTCTTC. Protein sequence: CASSFRGPYNEQFF.

This chain links TRBV9 with TRBJ1-2, with TRBD1 as a possible D gene (5 bases). V lost 0 bases, J lost 2 bases, and 17 bases lay in between. The CDR3 spans 17 residues. The germline V gene encodes CDR1 SGDLS and CDR2 YYNGEE. The CDR3 sequence: CASSVDWTQGTNYGYTF. The CDR3 bases are TGTGCCAGCAGCGTAGATTGGACACAAGGCACCAACTATGGCTACACCTTC.

The chain has TRBV4-2 and TRBJ2-7; D tentatively reads TRBD1 or TRBD2 (6 bases each). The CDR3 consists of 16 residues. Trimming left V 0 bases short and J 4 bases short, with 16 bases between. CDR1 is LGHNA, CDR2 YNFKEQ, per germline. The CDR3, as DNA: TGTGCCAGCAGCCAAGATGTTGCCGGGGGCCTTTACGAGCAGTACTTC. Residues: CASSQDVAGGLYEQYF.

Regarding this clone: One end of the junction fails to match germline, which may point to a read error. The gene calls are TRBV7-9 and TRBJ1-5, with unresolved D. Germline values: CDR1 SEHNR, CDR2 FQNEAQ (reference sequence). This CDR3 is 14 amino acids long. Written as DNA, the CDR3 is TGCGCCAGCAGCCAAGATAGGAGCAATCAGCCCCAGCATTTT. Its translation is CASSQDRSNQPQHF. The full variable domain, in which reference TRBV7-9 and TRBJ1-5 provide the parts outside the CDR3, is DTGVSQNPRHKITKRGQNVTFRCDPISEHNRLYWYRQTLGQGPEFLTYFQNEAQLEKSRLLSDRFSAERPKGSFSTLEIQRTEQGDSAMYLCASSQDRSNQPQHFGDGTRLSIL.

A few counts support this clone. The chain employs TRBV13 and TRBJ2-7; tentatively, D is TRBD2 (6 bases). CDR3 length: 15 residues. Trimming shortened V by 4 bases and J by 3 bases, and 16 bases separated the two germline ends. The germline V gene encodes CDR1 PRHDT and CDR2 FYEKMQ (reference sequence). This CDR3 reads CASSSLGGLNYEQYF. The CDR3 DNA sequence: TGTGCCAGCAGCTCCTTGGGGGGACTGAACTACGAGCAGTACTTC. Combining the CDR3 with reference TRBV13 and TRBJ2-7 gives the whole variable domain AAGVIQSPRHLIKEKRETATLKCYPIPRHDTVYWYQQGPGQDPQFLISFYEKMQSDKGSIPDRFSAQQFSDYHSELNMSSLELGDSALYFCASSSLGGLNYEQYFGPGTRLTVT.

V is TRBV13 and J is TRBJ2-3; D remains ambiguous. The CDR3 runs to 14 residues. V gave up 2 bases and J gave up 0 bases, with 6 bases separating them. Germline assignment: CDR1 PRHDT and CDR2 FYEKMQ (reference sequence). The CDR3 bases are TGTGCCAGCAGCTTATCGCTCAGCACAGATACGCAGTATTTT. This sequence encodes CASSLSLSTDTQYF. The full variable domain, with the rest looked up from reference TRBV13 and TRBJ2-3, is AAGVIQSPRHLIKEKRETATLKCYPIPRHDTVYWYQQGPGQDPQFLISFYEKMQSDKGSIPDRFSAQQFSDYHSELNMSSLELGDSALYFCASSLSLSTDTQYFGPGTRLTVL.

V is TRBV13 and J is TRBJ2-2; no firm D call. This CDR3 has 13 amino acids. Germline V gene lookup returns CDR1 PRHDT and CDR2 FYEKMQ (reference sequence). V lost 2 bases and J lost 7, with 8 bases in between. CDR3 sequence: CASSLLIGGELFF. CDR3 sequence (DNA): TGTGCCAGCAGCTTACTCATCGGCGGGGAGCTGTTTTTT.

The J gene is TRBJ2-6, the V gene TRBV15, with unresolved D. Germline V CDR1 and CDR2: LNHNV, YYDKDF (reference sequence). V lost 2 bases to trimming and J lost 0 bases, with 5 bases between them. The CDR3 is made up of 15 amino acids. DNA of the CDR3: TGTGCCACCAGCAGACCGAACTCTGGGGCCAACGTCCTGACTTTC. Amino acids: CATSRPNSGANVLTF.

The CDR3: CASSPQVQGNTEAFF. In DNA form, the CDR3 reads TGCGCCAGCAGCCCCCAAGTACAGGGCAACACTGAAGCTTTCTTT. V gene TRBV4-1 combines with J gene TRBJ1-1; the D gene is possibly TRBD1 (6 bases). This CDR3 has 15 residues. V was clipped by 4 bases and J by 2 bases, with 14 bases between them. Germline CDR1 and CDR2: MGHRA and YSYEKL.

The J gene is TRBJ2-7, the V gene TRBV4-3, with 9 bases matching TRBD2. Germline trimming cut 1 base from V and 0 bases from J; bases unmatched to any gene: 4. CDR1 and CDR2 (germline): LGHNA, YSLEER. The CDR3 extends over 16 amino acids. The CDR3 is CASSQGERGASYEQYF. The CDR3 DNA is TGCGCCAGCAGCCAAGGAGAGCGGGGGGCCTCCTACGAGCAGTACTTC.

The gene calls are TRBV4-1 and TRBJ2-7, with 12 bases identical to TRBD2. Trimming removed 1 base from V and 4 bases from J; junction bases left unmatched: 5. CDR1 MGHRA and CDR2 YSYEKL come from the germline V gene. The CDR3 loop spans 16 amino acids. The CDR3 loop is CASSQGPSGGAYEQYF. Here the CDR3 DNA reads TGCGCCAGCAGCCAAGGTCCTAGCGGGGGGGCGTACGAGCAGTACTTC.

This chain links TRBV5-6 with TRBJ2-6, with TRBD2 matching over 7 bases. The CDR3 totals 18 residues. V dropped 0 bases and J dropped 4; count of bases not matched to a gene: 10. The germline gives CDR1 SGHDT, CDR2 YYEEEE. CDR3 sequence reads: CASSLAAGLRYGANVLTF. CDR3 DNA: TGTGCCAGCAGCTTGGCAGCGGGACTGCGGTACGGGGCCAACGTCCTGACTTTC.

With regard to this clone: The junction departs from the called germline gene at one end, perhaps through a read error. V is TRBV4-2 and J is TRBJ2-6; 7 nucleotides agree with TRBD2. Germline V CDR1 and CDR2: LGHNA, YNFKEQ. The CDR3 has 22 residues. The CDR3 is CASSPPRTGLAGVYSGANILTF. The CDR3 DNA is TGTGCCAGCAGCCCGCCTCGGACGGGATTGGCGGGGGTCTACTCTGGGGCCAACATCCTGACTTTC.

This chain joins TRBV11-2 and TRBJ2-7, with D possibly being TRBD1 or TRBD2 (5 bases each). V dropped 3 bases and J dropped 3 bases, with 12 bases sitting between them. This CDR3 is built from 14 residues. Germline V gene lookup returns CDR1 SGHAT and CDR2 FQNNGV. The CDR3 protein is CASSLGESDYEQYF. CDR3 coding DNA: TGTGCCAGCAGCTTGGGGGAGTCCGACTACGAGCAGTACTTC.

The V and J genes are TRBV7-6 and TRBJ2-7; a possible D gene is TRBD2 (5 bases). CDR3 length: 14 amino acids. CDR1 is SGHVS and CDR2 is FNYEAQ in the germline V gene. Trimming pared 5 bases from V and 0 bases from J, leaving 11 bases between. The CDR3 here is CASSLSGSSYEQYF. In nucleotides, the CDR3 is TGTGCCAGCAGCCTTTCGGGGTCCTCCTACGAGCAGTACTTC.

The V call is TRBV4-2, the J call TRBJ2-1; D assignment may be TRBD1 or TRBD2 (5 bases each). Germline values: CDR1 LGHNA, CDR2 YNFKEQ. Trimming left V 2 bases short and J 4 bases short, with 12 bases between. This CDR3 is built from 15 residues. As DNA, the CDR3 is TGTGCCAGCAGCCAATATCGGGACGATTACAATGAGCAGTTCTTC. This codes for CASSQYRDDYNEQFF.

The chain carries TRBV19 and TRBJ1-4; D is perhaps TRBD1 (5 bases). The germline V and J ends were trimmed by 4 bases and 8 bases, with 17 bases remaining between them. Germline loops: CDR1 LNHDA, CDR2 SQIVND (reference sequence). CDR3 length: 15 amino acids. CDR3 DNA sequence: TGTGCCAGTAGTACGATAGGACCTTGGGGCGAAAAACTGTTTTTT. This sequence encodes CASSTIGPWGEKLFF.

The genes are TRBV6-1 and TRBJ1-2; 10 nucleotides match TRBD1. Germline V CDR1 and CDR2: MNHNS, SASEGT. V trimming: 4 bases; J trimming: 3 bases; junction bases outside the gene matches: 5. The CDR3 is 15 amino acids. CDR3 nucleotide sequence: TGTGCCAGCAGTGTTGACAGGGGGCAGTACTATGGCTACACCTTC. Protein: CASSVDRGQYYGYTF.

The J gene is TRBJ2-5, the V gene TRBV10-3; D might be TRBD1 (6 bases). V lost 3 bases to trimming and J lost 4 bases, with 18 bases between them. This CDR3 has 16 amino acids. Germline loops: CDR1 ENHRY, CDR2 SYGVKD. The CDR3 DNA reads as TGTGCCATCAGTGAATTGAGCGGAGAAGGGGGAGAGACCCAGTACTTC. Its translation is CAISELSGEGGETQYF.

CDR3 protein: CASSFYGGNTEAFF. CDR3 bases: TGTGCCAGCAGCTTCTACGGGGGGAACACTGAAGCTTTCTTT. This chain links TRBV27 with TRBJ1-1; TRBD1 might be the D (5 bases). The CDR3 has 14 residues. CDR1 and CDR2 from the germline V gene are MNHEY and SMNVEV (reference sequence). The V gene lost 6 bases and the J gene lost 1 base, with 12 bases spanning the gap.

This clone occurred once. V gene TRBV4-1 combines with J gene TRBJ2-3, with 13 bases aligning to TRBD2. CDR1 MGHRA and CDR2 YSYEKL come from the germline V gene. The junction had 5 bases not matched to a gene; V was cut back by 3 bases and J by 2 bases. The CDR3 loop spans 17 amino acids. The CDR3 region has the DNA TGCGCCAGCAGCCATAACGGACTAGCGGGGGTCACAGATACGCAGTATTTT. Amino acids: CASSHNGLAGVTDTQYF.

With regard to this clone: Sequence at one end of the junction differs from germline and may be a read error. The chain has TRBV7-9 and TRBJ1-1; D might be TRBD1 (5 bases). The CDR3 is made up of 11 amino acids. The germline V gene encodes CDR1 SEHNR and CDR2 FQNEAQ (reference sequence). CDR3 residues: CASSQGRGSHF. In DNA form, the CDR3 reads TGTGCCAGCAGCCAAGGGAGGGGATCCCACTTT. The whole variable domain, filled in from reference TRBV7-9 and TRBJ1-1, reads DTGVSQNPRHKITKRGQNVTFRCDPISEHNRLYWYRQTLGQGPEFLTYFQNEAQLEKSRLLSDRFSAERPKGSFSTLEIQRTEQGDSAMYLCASSQGRGSHFGQGTRLTVV.

The chain couples TRBV10-3 to TRBJ1-5; D remains unclear. The germline V gene has CDR1 ENHRY and CDR2 SYGVKD. Deletions cut 4 bases from V and 0 bases from J, with 10 bases between. This CDR3 has 15 residues. CDR3 bases: TGTGCCATCAGTGCGCTATGGGATAGCAATCAGCCCCAGCATTTT. Its protein product is CAISALWDSNQPQHF.